These 23 T cell receptor beta chains came from one sample sequenced in a study of identical twins. TCRdb independently ran MiXCR on the 5' RACE reads; one entry per CDR3 protein. The sample holds hundreds of thousands of distinct CDR3 sequences, roughly 6% seen once. Source material: naive T cells sorted from blood. Receptors were obtained from a man younger than 35 in good health.

The chain links TRBV12-3 or TRBV12-4 to TRBJ1-2; 7 nucleotides agree with TRBD1. There are 15 residues in the CDR3. With V trimmed by 5 bases and J by 5 bases, 11 bases remained unmatched. Here the CDR3 DNA reads TGTGCCAGCAGTCCTAACATACAGGGGATTTATGGCTACACCTTC. It translates to CASSPNIQGIYGYTF.

This chain joins TRBV5-1 and TRBJ2-5; D may be TRBD2 (6 bases). CDR1 and CDR2 (germline): SGHRS, YFSETQ. Trimming took 3 bases from V and 3 from J, leaving 12 bases between them. CDR3 length: 14 residues. CDR3 coding DNA: TGCGCCAGCAGCTCGGGACTGGAAAAAGAGACCCAGTACTTC. Translating it yields CASSSGLEKETQYF.

This clonotype was counted a few times. The CDR3 reads CSVLGVHGEKLFF. The CDR3 coding sequence is TGCAGTGTCTTGGGGGTACATGGGGAAAAACTGTTTTTT. The chain combines TRBV20-1 with TRBJ1-4; D may be TRBD1 (5 bases). Germline V CDR1 and CDR2: DFQATT, SNEGSKA (reference sequence). The germline V and J ends were trimmed by 7 bases and 8 bases, with 17 bases remaining between them. The CDR3 runs to 13 residues.

This chain joins TRBV2 and TRBJ2-3; D unclear. The CDR3 is 15 residues long. CDR1 and CDR2 from the germline V gene are SNHLY and FYNNEI. V gave up 5 bases and J gave up 2 bases, with 14 bases separating them. CDR3 sequence: CASSSANHLTDTQYF. CDR3 nucleotide sequence: TGTGCCAGCAGTTCCGCCAACCACCTCACAGATACGCAGTATTTT.

V gene TRBV24-1 combines with J gene TRBJ2-1, with TRBD2 identical over 7 bases. Germline lookup yields CDR1 KGHDR and CDR2 SFDVKD. V was pared by 2 bases and J by 8 bases, with 11 bases of the junction left unmatched. The CDR3 sequence is 16 residues long. CDR3 bases: TGTGCCACCAGTGATTCATATGGCGGGAGAGGCCATGAGCAGTTCTTC. Translated, it gives CATSDSYGGRGHEQFF.

This chain links TRBV18 with TRBJ2-5; 12 bases match TRBD2. CDR3 length: 17 amino acids. J lost 1 base, V lost 5 bases, and 8 bases had no gene match. Germline V gene lookup returns CDR1 KGHSH and CDR2 LQKENI. CDR3 bases: TGTGCCAGCTCAACACTAAGACTAGCGGGAGCCCAAGAGACCCAGTACTTC. It specifies CASSTLRLAGAQETQYF. Full variable domain (rest looked up from reference TRBV18 and TRBJ2-5): NAGVMQNPRHLVRRRGQEARLRCSPMKGHSHVYWYRQLPEEGLKFMVYLQKENIIDESGMPKERFSAEFPKEGPSILRIQQVVRGDSAAYFCASSTLRLAGAQETQYFGPGTRLLVL.

Only a few counts were recorded for this clonotype. The chain is built from TRBV6-1 and TRBJ2-3; 8 positions match TRBD1. Germline V lookup: CDR1 MNHNS, CDR2 SASEGT. V lost 6 bases to trimming and J lost 0 bases; unmatched junction nucleotides: 2. The length of the CDR3 is 14 residues. The CDR3 nucleotides read TGTGCCAGCAGACAGGGGGGCAGCACAGATACGCAGTATTTT. It specifies CASRQGGSTDTQYF.

The table lists this clonotype with a few counts. V is TRBV4-1 and J is TRBJ2-5; tentative D call: TRBD2 (6 bases). V was cut by 4 bases and J by 2 bases, with 14 bases left in between. The germline V gene encodes CDR1 MGHRA and CDR2 YSYEKL. This CDR3 has 15 residues. CDR3 bases: TGCGCCAGCAGCCCTCTCCCAGGAGGGCAAGAGACCCAGTACTTC. Encoded protein: CASSPLPGGQETQYF.

At least ten counts were recorded for this clonotype. The chain links TRBV7-6 to TRBJ2-1, with 12 bases matching TRBD2. The CDR3 length is 18 residues. Germline loops: CDR1 SGHVS, CDR2 FNYEAQ. V trimming: 5 bases; J trimming: 4 bases; junction bases outside the gene matches: 12. This chain's CDR3 is CASSPWVGLAGGYNEQFF. The CDR3 DNA is TGTGCCAGCAGCCCTTGGGTTGGCCTAGCGGGAGGGTACAATGAGCAGTTCTTC. Variable domain in full (rest from reference TRBV7-6 and TRBJ2-1): GAGVSQSPRYKVTKRGQDVALRCDPISGHVSLYWYRQALGQGPEFLTYFNYEAQQDKSGLPNDRFSAERPEGSISTLTIQRTEQRDSAMYRCASSPWVGLAGGYNEQFFGPGTRLTVL.

This clonotype has ten or more counts. The chain links TRBV5-5 to TRBJ1-5; D not certain. This CDR3 comprises 15 residues. Trimming took 0 bases from V and 7 from J, leaving 14 bases between them. Germline loops: CDR1 SGHKS, CDR2 YYEKEE (reference sequence). The CDR3 nucleotides read TGTGCCAGCAGCTTGGATTTAGGGTCGGGGCAGCCCCAGCATTTT. Residues: CASSLDLGSGQPQHF.

V usage is TRBV27 and J usage is TRBJ2-3; D perhaps matches TRBD1 (5 bases). The germline V gene has CDR1 MNHEY and CDR2 SMNVEV (reference sequence). CDR3 length: 14 amino acids. The V and J ends lost 2 bases and 4 bases respectively, with 10 bases between them. DNA of the CDR3: TGTGCCAGCAGTTTAGGACATTCTTCAGATACGCAGTATTTT. Protein product: CASSLGHSSDTQYF.

This clonotype was observed a handful of times. This chain links TRBV6-1 with TRBJ2-1; D possibly matches TRBD1 or TRBD2 (6 bases each). The CDR3 has 14 amino acids. Between the trimmed V and J ends, which lost 9 bases and 4 bases, there was a span of 16 bases. Germline CDR1 reads MNHNS; CDR2 reads SASEGT. CDR3 nucleotides: TGTGCCAGTGTGCGGGACACCTCATACAATGAGCAGTTCTTC. It translates to CASVRDTSYNEQFF.

This clonotype has only a few counts. The CDR3 DNA reads TGCGCCAGCAGCTTGGTCGCCCCTAGCGGGAATAACTACCCTTCCTACAATGAGCAGTTCTTC. Encoded protein: CASSLVAPSGNNYPSYNEQFF. The rearrangement uses TRBV5-1 and TRBJ2-1, with 9 nucleotides matching TRBD2. V gave up 0 bases and J gave up 1 base; unmatched junction bases: 17. The germline gives CDR1 SGHRS, CDR2 YFSETQ. The CDR3 consists of 21 residues.

Worth noting for this clonotype: This CDR3 fails to terminate in the conserved phenylalanine or tryptophan, so it likely reflects a read error. The chain is built from TRBV14 and TRBJ1-5; TRBD1 is a possible D gene (6 bases). CDR3 length: 13 residues. From germline, CDR1 is SGHDN and CDR2 FVKESK. V was shortened by 1 base and J by 7 bases, with 8 bases between the two germline ends. The CDR3 bases are TGTGCCAGCAGCCAAGTGGGGGGCCAGCCCCAGCATTCT. Protein sequence: CASSQVGGQPQHS.

The chain combines TRBV6-6 with TRBJ2-7, with no clear D. Trimming cost V 3 bases and J 3 bases, with 6 bases left between them. CDR1 is MNHNY, CDR2 SVGAGI, per germline (reference sequence). This CDR3 has 12 amino acids. CDR3 protein: CASSYKVYEQYV. The DNA of the CDR3 is TGTGCCAGCAGTTATAAGGTCTACGAGCAGTACGTC.

This clonotype was recorded many times. The rearrangement joins TRBV28 to TRBJ2-1, with D perhaps matching TRBD2 (6 bases). Trimming left V 5 bases short and J 3 bases short, with 23 bases between. The germline gives CDR1 MDHEN, CDR2 SYDVKM. The CDR3 is made up of 18 amino acids. The CDR3 is CASSPKYGGGSIYNEQFF. The CDR3 DNA reads as TGTGCCAGCAGTCCCAAATACGGGGGAGGATCCATCTACAATGAGCAGTTCTTC.

This clonotype was observed at least ten times. The chain has TRBV12-3 or TRBV12-4 and TRBJ2-2; D is undetermined. The CDR3 loop spans 15 amino acids. V was shortened by 6 bases and J by 4 bases, with 15 bases between the two germline ends. This CDR3 is CASRPFSSGTGELFF. In nucleotides, the CDR3 is TGTGCCAGCAGACCGTTCAGCTCTGGCACCGGGGAGCTGTTTTTT.

V is TRBV5-1 and J is TRBJ2-1; 10 bases match TRBD2. The CDR3 sequence is 15 residues long. CDR1 SGHRS and CDR2 YFSETQ come from the germline V gene. J lost 8 bases, V lost 3 bases, and 8 bases had no gene match. CDR3 region: CASSYRSGRADEQFF. The CDR3 DNA sequence: TGCGCCAGCAGCTATCGAAGCGGGAGGGCGGATGAGCAGTTCTTC.

In DNA form, the CDR3 reads TGTGCCAGCAGCTCCAACCAGGTTTCCTACGAGCAGTACGTC. This encodes CASSSNQVSYEQYV. V and J are TRBV7-8 and TRBJ2-7; D is unresolved. The CDR3 is 14 amino acids. Germline CDR1 is SGHVS and CDR2 is FQNEAQ. V was pared by 4 bases and J by 1 base, with 11 bases between.

This clonotype was recorded many times. CDR3: CARRTGNTEAFF. The CDR3 region has the DNA TGTGCCAGACGAACGGGAAACACTGAAGCTTTCTTT. The chain carries TRBV7-2 and TRBJ1-1, with no clear D. The V end was cut by 9 bases, the J end by 2 bases, with 10 bases between. The CDR3 has 12 residues. The germline V gene has CDR1 SGHTA and CDR2 FQGNSA. The full variable domain, completed using reference TRBV7-2 and TRBJ1-1, is GAGVSQSPSNKVTEKGKDVELRCDPISGHTALYWYRQSLGQGLEFLIYFQGNSAPDKSGLPSDRFSAERTGGSVSTLTIQRTQQEDSAVYLCARRTGNTEAFFGQGTRLTVV.

Remarks on this clonotype: Since a much larger clone is just one base distant, this may be a read error. The chain combines TRBV27 with TRBJ2-6; maybe TRBD1 (5 bases). This CDR3 region has 14 residues. V was clipped by 6 bases and J by 2 bases, with 8 bases between them. Germline V CDR1 and CDR2: MNHEY, SMNVEV (reference sequence). In DNA form, the CDR3 reads TGTGCCAGCAGACAGGTGGCTGGGGCCAACGTCCTGACTTTC. Amino acid sequence: CASRQVAGANVLTF.

This clonotype was counted a few times. The rearrangement uses TRBV7-2 and TRBJ2-1; TRBD2 might be the D (5 bases). V lost 4 bases and J lost 2, with 15 bases in between. The CDR3 runs to 16 residues. Germline assignment: CDR1 SGHTA and CDR2 FQGNSA. The CDR3 bases are TGTGCCAGCAGCTCTCTAGGGAGTGTCGCCTACAATGAGCAGTTCTTC. This sequence encodes CASSSLGSVAYNEQFF.

This clonotype was detected many times. This chain connects TRBV6-5 to TRBJ2-3; the D gene could be TRBD1 or TRBD2 (5 bases each). V gave up 0 bases and J gave up 6 bases, with 13 bases separating them. The CDR3 is 15 residues long. Germline lookup yields CDR1 MNHEY and CDR2 SVGAGI. CDR3 nucleotides: TGTGCCAGCAGTTACTCGAGGCCAGGGACCGATACGCAGTATTTT. This codes for CASSYSRPGTDTQYF.